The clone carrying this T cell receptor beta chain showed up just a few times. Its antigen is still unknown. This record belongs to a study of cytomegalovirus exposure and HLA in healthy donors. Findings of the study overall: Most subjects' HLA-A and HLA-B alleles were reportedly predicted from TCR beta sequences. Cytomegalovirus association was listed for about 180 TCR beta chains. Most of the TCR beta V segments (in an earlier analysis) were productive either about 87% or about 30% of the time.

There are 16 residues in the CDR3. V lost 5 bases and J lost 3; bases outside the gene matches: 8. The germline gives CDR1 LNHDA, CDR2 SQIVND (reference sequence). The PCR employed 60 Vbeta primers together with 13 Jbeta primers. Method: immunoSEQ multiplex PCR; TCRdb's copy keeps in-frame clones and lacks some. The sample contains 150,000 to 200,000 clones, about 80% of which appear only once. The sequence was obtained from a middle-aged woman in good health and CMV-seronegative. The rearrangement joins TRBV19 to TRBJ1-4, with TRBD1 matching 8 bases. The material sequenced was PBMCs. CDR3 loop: CASSLWTGRSNEKLFF. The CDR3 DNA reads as TGTGCCAGTAGTCTGTGGACAGGGCGGTCTAATGAAAAACTGTTTTTT.